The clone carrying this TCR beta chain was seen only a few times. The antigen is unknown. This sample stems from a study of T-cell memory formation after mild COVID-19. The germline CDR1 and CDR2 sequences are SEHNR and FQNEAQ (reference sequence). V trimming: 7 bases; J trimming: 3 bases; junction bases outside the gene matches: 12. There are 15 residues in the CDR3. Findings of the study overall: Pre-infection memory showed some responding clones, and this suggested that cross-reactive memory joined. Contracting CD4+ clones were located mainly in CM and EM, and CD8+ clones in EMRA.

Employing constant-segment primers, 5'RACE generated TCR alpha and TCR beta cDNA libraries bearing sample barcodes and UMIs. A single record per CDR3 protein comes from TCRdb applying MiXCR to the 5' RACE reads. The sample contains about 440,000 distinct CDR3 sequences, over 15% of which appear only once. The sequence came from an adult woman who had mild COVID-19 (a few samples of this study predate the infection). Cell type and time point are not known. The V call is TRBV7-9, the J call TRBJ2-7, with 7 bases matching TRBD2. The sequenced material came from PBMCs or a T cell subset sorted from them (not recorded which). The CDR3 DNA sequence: TGTGCCAGCACCCGCGCTGGCGGGAGAGACTACGAGCAGTACTTC. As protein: CASTRAGGRDYEQYF.